The 5 T cell receptor beta chains listed next were all sequenced from one sample in a study of OX40 agonist ivuxolimab in advanced cancers. The assay was immunoSEQ multiplex PCR, and TCRdb's table has in-frame clones only and misses some. The data contain tens of thousands of clones, about 92% of them singletons. The material was CD4+ or CD8+ T cells sorted from blood, obtained in a trial of the OX40 agonist ivuxolimab. The receptors were gathered from an adult with an advanced solid tumor such as melanoma, head and neck, liver or kidney cancer.

This chain joins TRBV4-3 and TRBJ1-5, with 7 positions matching TRBD1. V lost 4 bases to trimming and J lost 6 bases; unmatched junction nucleotides: 9. The CDR3 contains 15 residues. Germline-derived CDR1 and CDR2 are LGHNA and YSLEER. The CDR3 DNA reads as TGCGCCAGCAGCCCCCCGCCCAGGACAGGTCAGCCCCAGCATTTT. Translated: CASSPPPRTGQPQHF.

The CDR3 DNA reads TGCGCCAGCAGCTACCCAGCGGGGGGGCCGTTGGATACGCAGTATTTT. This codes for CASSYPAGGPLDTQYF. J is TRBJ2-3 and V is TRBV5-1, with 10 bases lining up with TRBD2. The CDR3 spans 16 residues. The V gene end was trimmed by 3 bases and the J gene end by 6 bases; junction bases not matched to a gene: 10. CDR1 SGHRS and CDR2 YFSETQ come from the germline V gene.

The rearrangement links TRBV10-3 to TRBJ2-7, with TRBD1 matching over 7 bases. Germline lookup yields CDR1 ENHRY and CDR2 SYGVKD. The V and J ends lost 6 bases and 3 bases, in that order; junction bases with no gene match: 11. The CDR3 has 15 residues. This chain's CDR3 is CAIRETGAQVYEQYF. CDR3 coding DNA: TGTGCCATCAGGGAAACAGGGGCCCAGGTCTACGAGCAGTACTTC.

V is TRBV14 and J is TRBJ2-7, with D possibly TRBD1 on 6 matching bases. The CDR3 is 15 amino acids. Trimming pared 5 bases from V and 2 bases from J, leaving 16 bases between. Germline loops: CDR1 SGHDN, CDR2 FVKESK. CDR3 sequence (DNA): TGTGCCAGCAGCTTACCGGGACACACTCCCTACGAGCAGTACTTC. Its translation is CASSLPGHTPYEQYF.

The chain combines TRBV9 with TRBJ2-7; D unresolved. Germline values: CDR1 SGDLS, CDR2 YYNGEE. CDR3 length equals 14 residues. Trimming took off 0 bases at V and 2 bases at J, with 9 bases between the two ends. The CDR3 coding sequence is TGTGCCAGCAGCGTAGGGACGGAAGCCTACGAGCAGTACTTC. This encodes CASSVGTEAYEQYF. The complete variable domain, with remaining parts taken from reference TRBV9 and TRBJ2-7, reads DSGVTQTPKHLITATGQRVTLRCSPRSGDLSVYWYQQSLDQGLQFLIQYYNGEERAKGNILERFSAQQFPDLHSELNLSSLELGDSALYFCASSVGTEAYEQYFGPGTRLTVT.